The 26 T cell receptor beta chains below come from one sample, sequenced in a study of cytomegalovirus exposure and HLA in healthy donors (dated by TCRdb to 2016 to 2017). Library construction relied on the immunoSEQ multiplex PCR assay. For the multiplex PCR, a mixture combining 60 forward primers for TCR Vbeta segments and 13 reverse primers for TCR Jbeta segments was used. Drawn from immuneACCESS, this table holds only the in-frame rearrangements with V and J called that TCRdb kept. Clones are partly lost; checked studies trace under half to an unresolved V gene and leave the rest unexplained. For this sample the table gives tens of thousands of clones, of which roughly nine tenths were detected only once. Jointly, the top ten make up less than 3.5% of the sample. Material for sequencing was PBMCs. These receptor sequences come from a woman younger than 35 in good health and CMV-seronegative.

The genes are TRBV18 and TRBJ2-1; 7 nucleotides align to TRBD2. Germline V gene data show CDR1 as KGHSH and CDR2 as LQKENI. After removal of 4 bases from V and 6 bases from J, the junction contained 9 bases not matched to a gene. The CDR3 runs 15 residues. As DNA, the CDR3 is TGTGCCAGCTCACAACAACTAGCGTCAGGCAATGAGCAGTTCTTC. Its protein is CASSQQLASGNEQFF.

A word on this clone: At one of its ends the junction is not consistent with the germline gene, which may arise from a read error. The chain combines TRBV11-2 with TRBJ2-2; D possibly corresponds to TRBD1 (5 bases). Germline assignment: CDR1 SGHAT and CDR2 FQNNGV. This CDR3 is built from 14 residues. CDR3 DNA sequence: TGTGCCAGCAGCATAGACAGATACACCGGGGAGCTGTTTTTT. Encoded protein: CASSIDRYTGELFF.

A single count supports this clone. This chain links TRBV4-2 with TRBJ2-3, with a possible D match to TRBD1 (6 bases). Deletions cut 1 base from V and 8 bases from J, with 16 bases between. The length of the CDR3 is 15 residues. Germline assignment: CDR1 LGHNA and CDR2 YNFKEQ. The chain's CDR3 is CASSQGRLGAPTQYF. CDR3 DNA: TGTGCCAGCAGCCAAGGTAGATTGGGGGCCCCTACGCAGTATTTT.

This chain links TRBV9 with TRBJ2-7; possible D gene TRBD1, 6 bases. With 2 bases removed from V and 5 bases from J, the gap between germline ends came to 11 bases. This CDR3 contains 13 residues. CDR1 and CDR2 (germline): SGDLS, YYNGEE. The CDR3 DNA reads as TGTGCCAGCAGCGTTACAGGGCTCCACGAGCAGTACTTC. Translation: CASSVTGLHEQYF.

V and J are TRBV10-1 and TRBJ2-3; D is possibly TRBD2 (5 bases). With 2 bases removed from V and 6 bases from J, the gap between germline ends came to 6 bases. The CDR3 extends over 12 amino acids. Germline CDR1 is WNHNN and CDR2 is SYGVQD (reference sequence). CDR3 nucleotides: TGCGCCAGCAGTGAGGGGAGCGATACGCAGTATTTT. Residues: CASSEGSDTQYF.

The CDR3 loop reads CASSSVRQGISYEQYF. Written as DNA, the CDR3 is TGCGCCAGCAGCTCAGTGAGACAGGGAATATCCTACGAGCAGTACTTC. The chain has TRBV5-1 and TRBJ2-7; 7 positions match TRBD1. The CDR3 sequence is 16 residues long. Germline assignment: CDR1 SGHRS and CDR2 YFSETQ. V shed 3 bases and J 1 base; nucleotides not matched to a gene: 10.

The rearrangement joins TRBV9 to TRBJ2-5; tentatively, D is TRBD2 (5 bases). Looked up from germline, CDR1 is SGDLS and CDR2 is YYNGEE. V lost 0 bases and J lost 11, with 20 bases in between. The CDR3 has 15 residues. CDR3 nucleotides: TGTGCCAGCAGCGTAGACGGCACGGACTCCTCAGAGCAGTACTTC. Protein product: CASSVDGTDSSEQYF.

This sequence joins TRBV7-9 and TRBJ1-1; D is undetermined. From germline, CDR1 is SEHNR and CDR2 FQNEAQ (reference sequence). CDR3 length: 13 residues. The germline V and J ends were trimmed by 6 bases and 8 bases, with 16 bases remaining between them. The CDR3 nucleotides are TGTGCCAGCAGTCATGGACTTTCACGGGAAGCTTTCTTT. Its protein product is CASSHGLSREAFF.

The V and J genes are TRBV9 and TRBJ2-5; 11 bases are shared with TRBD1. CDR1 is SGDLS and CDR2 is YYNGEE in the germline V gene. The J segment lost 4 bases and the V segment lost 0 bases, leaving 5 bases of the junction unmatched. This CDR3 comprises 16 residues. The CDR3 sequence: CASSVDWDRGSETQYF. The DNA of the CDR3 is TGTGCCAGCAGCGTAGACTGGGACAGGGGGTCAGAGACCCAGTACTTC.

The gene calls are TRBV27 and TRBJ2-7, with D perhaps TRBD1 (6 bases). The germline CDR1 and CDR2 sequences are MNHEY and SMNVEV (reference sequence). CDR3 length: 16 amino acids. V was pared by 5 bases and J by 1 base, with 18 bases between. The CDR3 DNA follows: TGTGCCAGCAGTACTCCCCGGACAGACTTTTCCTACGAGCAGTACTTC. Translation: CASSTPRTDFSYEQYF.

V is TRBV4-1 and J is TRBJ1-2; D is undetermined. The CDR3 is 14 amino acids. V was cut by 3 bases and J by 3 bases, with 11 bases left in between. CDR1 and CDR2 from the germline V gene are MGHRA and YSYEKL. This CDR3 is CASSQADKDYGYTF. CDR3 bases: TGCGCCAGCAGCCAGGCTGACAAGGACTATGGCTACACCTTC.

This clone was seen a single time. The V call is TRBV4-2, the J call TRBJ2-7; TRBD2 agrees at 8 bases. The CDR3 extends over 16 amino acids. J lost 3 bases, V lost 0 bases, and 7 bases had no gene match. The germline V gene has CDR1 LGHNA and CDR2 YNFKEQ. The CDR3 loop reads CASSQESTGGSYEQYF. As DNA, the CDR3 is TGTGCCAGCAGCCAAGAGTCGACGGGAGGGAGCTACGAGCAGTACTTC.

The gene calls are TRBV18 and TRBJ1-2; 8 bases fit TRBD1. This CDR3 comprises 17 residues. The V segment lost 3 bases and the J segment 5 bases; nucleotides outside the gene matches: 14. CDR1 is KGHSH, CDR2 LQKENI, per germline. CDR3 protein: CASSPQGAQHSGYGYTF. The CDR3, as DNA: TGTGCCAGCTCACCTCAGGGGGCCCAACATAGTGGGTATGGCTACACCTTC.

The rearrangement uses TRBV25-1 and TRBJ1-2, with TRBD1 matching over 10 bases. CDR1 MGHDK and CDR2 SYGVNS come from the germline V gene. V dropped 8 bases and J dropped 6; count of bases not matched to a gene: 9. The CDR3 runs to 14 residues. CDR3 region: CASPPGQGEDGYTF. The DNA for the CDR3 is TGTGCCAGCCCGCCTGGACAGGGGGAAGATGGCTACACCTTC.

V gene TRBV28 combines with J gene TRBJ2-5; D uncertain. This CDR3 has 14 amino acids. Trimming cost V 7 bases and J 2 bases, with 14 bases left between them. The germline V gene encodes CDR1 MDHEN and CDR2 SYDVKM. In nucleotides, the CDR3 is TGTGCCAGCACACTCACAGTTGAGCAAGAGACCCAGTACTTC. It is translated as CASTLTVEQETQYF.

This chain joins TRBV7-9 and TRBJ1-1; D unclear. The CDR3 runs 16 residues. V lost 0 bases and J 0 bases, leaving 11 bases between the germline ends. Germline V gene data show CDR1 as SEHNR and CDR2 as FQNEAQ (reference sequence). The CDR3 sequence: CASSLARNRVNTEAFF. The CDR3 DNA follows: TGTGCCAGCAGCTTAGCGCGGAACCGGGTGAACACTGAAGCTTTCTTT.

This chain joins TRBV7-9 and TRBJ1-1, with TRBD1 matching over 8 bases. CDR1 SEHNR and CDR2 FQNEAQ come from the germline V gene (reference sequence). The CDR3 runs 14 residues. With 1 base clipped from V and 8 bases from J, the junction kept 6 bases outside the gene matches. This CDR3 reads CASSLGQDREEAFF. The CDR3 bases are TGTGCCAGCAGCTTAGGCCAGGACAGGGAAGAAGCTTTCTTT.

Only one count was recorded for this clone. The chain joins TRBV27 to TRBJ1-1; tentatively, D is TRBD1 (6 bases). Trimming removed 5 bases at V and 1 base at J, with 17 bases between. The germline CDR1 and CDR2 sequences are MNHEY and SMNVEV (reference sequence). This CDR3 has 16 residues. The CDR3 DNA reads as TGTGCCAGCAGTGTAAGGCGTACAGGGAGGAACACTGAAGCTTTCTTT. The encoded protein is CASSVRRTGRNTEAFF.

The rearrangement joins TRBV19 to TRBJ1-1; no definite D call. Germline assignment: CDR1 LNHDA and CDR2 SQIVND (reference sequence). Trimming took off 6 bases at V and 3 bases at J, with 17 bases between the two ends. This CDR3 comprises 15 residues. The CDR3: CASRDPGGRDTEAFF. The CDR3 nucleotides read TGTGCCAGTAGGGACCCCGGTGGGCGGGACACTGAAGCTTTCTTT. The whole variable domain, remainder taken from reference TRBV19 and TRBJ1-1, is DGGITQSPKYLFRKEGQNVTLSCEQNLNHDAMYWYRQDPGQGLRLIYYSQIVNDFQKGDIAEGYSVSREKKESFPLTVTSAQKNPTAFYLCASRDPGGRDTEAFFGQGTRLTVV.

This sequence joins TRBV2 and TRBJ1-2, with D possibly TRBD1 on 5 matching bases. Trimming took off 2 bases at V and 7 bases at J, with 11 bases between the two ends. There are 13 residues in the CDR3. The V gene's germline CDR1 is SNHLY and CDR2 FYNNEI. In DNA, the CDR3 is TGTGCCAGCAGTGAATTTGACAGTCTTGGCTACACCTTC. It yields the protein CASSEFDSLGYTF. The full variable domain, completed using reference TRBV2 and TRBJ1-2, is EPEVTQTPSHQVTQMGQEVILRCVPISNHLYFYWYRQILGQKVEFLVSFYNNEISEKSEIFDDQFSVERPDGSNFTLKIRSTKLEDSAMYFCASSEFDSLGYTFGSGTRLTVV.

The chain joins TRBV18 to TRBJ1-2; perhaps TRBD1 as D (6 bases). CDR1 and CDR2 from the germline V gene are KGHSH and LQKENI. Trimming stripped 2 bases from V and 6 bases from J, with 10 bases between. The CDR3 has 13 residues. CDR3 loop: CASSPFGQNGYTF. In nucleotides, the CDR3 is TGTGCCAGCTCACCATTTGGACAGAATGGCTACACCTTC.

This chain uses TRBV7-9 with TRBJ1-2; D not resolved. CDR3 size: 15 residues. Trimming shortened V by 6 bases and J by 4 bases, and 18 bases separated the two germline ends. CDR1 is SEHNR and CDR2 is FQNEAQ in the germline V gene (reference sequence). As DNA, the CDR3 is TGTGCCAGCAGGTTAACCGAGGGAAATAGCTATGGCTACACCTTC. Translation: CASRLTEGNSYGYTF.

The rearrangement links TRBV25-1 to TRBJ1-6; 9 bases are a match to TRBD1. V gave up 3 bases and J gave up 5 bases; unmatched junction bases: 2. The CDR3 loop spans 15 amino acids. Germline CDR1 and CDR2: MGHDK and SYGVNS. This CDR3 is CASSDRTGDNSPLHF. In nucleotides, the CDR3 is TGTGCCAGCAGTGACAGGACAGGGGATAATTCACCCCTCCACTTT.

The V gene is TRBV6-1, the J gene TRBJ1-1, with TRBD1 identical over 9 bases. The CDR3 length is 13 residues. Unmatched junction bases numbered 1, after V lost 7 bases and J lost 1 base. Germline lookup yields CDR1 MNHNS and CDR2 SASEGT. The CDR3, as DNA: TGTGCCAGCAACAGGGGGCGGAACACTGAAGCTTTCTTT. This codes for CASNRGRNTEAFF.

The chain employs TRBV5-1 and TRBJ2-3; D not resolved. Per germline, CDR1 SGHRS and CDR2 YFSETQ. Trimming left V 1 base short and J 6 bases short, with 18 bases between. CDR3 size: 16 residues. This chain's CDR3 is CASSLSLSSLGDTQYF. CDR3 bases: TGCGCCAGCAGCTTGAGTTTGAGCAGCCTCGGGGATACGCAGTATTTT. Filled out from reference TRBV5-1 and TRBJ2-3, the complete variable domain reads KAGVTQTPRYLIKTRGQQVTLSCSPISGHRSVSWYQQTPGQGLQFLFEYFSETQRNKGNFPGRFSGRQFSNSRSEMNVSTLELGDSALYLCASSLSLSSLGDTQYFGPGTRLTVL.

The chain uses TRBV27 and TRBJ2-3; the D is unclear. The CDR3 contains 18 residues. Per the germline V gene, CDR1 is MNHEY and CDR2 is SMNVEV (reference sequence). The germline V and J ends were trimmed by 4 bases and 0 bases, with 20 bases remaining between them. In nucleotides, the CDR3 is TGTGCCAGCAGTTCCCAGACTCACCTGTTTGCTAGCACAGATACGCAGTATTTT. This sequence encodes CASSSQTHLFASTDTQYF.